This T cell receptor (beta chain) was profiled in a study of T cell responses to AZD1222 COVID-19 vaccine. Study conclusions and caveats: Among AZD1222 vaccinees, only five to seven were seropositive at baseline. Compared with day 0, the breadth and depth of the Spike-specific TCR repertoire rose significantly after two doses of AZD1222. The donor group comprised mostly white British people and more females; the analysis possibly underestimated clonal diversity.

V shed 5 bases and J shed 5 bases, with 9 bases lying between them. Germline loops: CDR1 MNHEY, CDR2 SVGEGT. This CDR3 contains 12 residues. On this clone itself: Its antigen is unidentified.

Repertoires were generated with immunoSEQ multiplex PCR, while TCRdb's copy carries only in-frame clones and drops some. The data hold 150,000 to 200,000 clones, with 90% observed a single time. This receptor was identified in an adult in good health. Sequencing was performed on peripheral blood, taken on day 0 of AZD1222 vaccination. This sequence joins TRBV6-2 or TRBV6-3 and TRBJ1-2; no reliable D call. CDR3 protein: CASSPRVYGYTF. DNA of the CDR3: TGTGCCAGCAGTCCCCGGGTTTATGGCTACACCTTC.